The 25 T cell receptor beta chains given below trace back to one sample, sequenced in a study of blood T cell repertoires in COVID-19. Clones were sequenced by immunoSEQ multiplex PCR, and TCRdb holds only the in-frame ones, with some missing. Of a few hundred thousand clones in the sample, 88% were seen once. What was sequenced was peripheral blood. These receptors all come from a woman aged 35 to 49 who had recovered from COVID-19.

The chain has TRBV5-1 and TRBJ2-5; D may be TRBD1 (5 bases). V dropped 4 bases and J dropped 5 bases, with 9 bases sitting between them. In germline, CDR1 is SGHRS, CDR2 YFSETQ. CDR3 length equals 12 residues. The CDR3 sequence: CASSPPGETQYF. As DNA, the CDR3 is TGCGCCAGCAGCCCACCAGGGGAGACCCAGTACTTC. The whole variable domain, filled in from reference TRBV5-1 and TRBJ2-5, reads KAGVTQTPRYLIKTRGQQVTLSCSPISGHRSVSWYQQTPGQGLQFLFEYFSETQRNKGNFPGRFSGRQFSNSRSEMNVSTLELGDSALYLCASSPPGETQYFGPGTRLLVL.

The chain links TRBV7-9 to TRBJ2-7; 8 bases agree with TRBD1. CDR1 SEHNR and CDR2 FQNEAQ come from the germline V gene (reference sequence). The V gene end was trimmed by 7 bases and the J gene end by 2 bases; junction bases not matched to a gene: 7. This CDR3 comprises 14 residues. CDR3 protein: CASTQGAVPYEQYF. The DNA of the CDR3 is TGTGCCAGCACCCAGGGGGCGGTCCCCTACGAGCAGTACTTC.

The chain combines TRBV7-8 with TRBJ2-2, with 7 bases lining up with TRBD1. V shed 5 bases, J shed 4 bases, and the junction held 7 bases outside the gene matches. The CDR3 has 15 residues. Germline V CDR1 and CDR2: SGHVS, FQNEAQ. The CDR3 is CASSPTTGSTGELFF. CDR3 sequence (DNA): TGTGCCAGCAGCCCCACGACAGGGAGCACCGGGGAGCTGTTTTTT.

The chain links TRBV30 to TRBJ2-7, with 7 bases fitting TRBD1. The trim removed 5 bases at V and 2 bases at J, leaving 3 bases unmatched. In germline, CDR1 is GTSNPN, CDR2 SVGIG (reference sequence). The CDR3 has 12 residues. The CDR3 region is CAWGDSTYEQYF. CDR3 nucleotide sequence: TGTGCCTGGGGGGACAGCACCTACGAGCAGTACTTC.

The chain joins TRBV7-3 to TRBJ2-2; 9 bases match TRBD1. The CDR3 covers 15 residues. Trimming took 6 bases from V and 4 from J; bases not matched to a gene: 6. Germline CDR1 and CDR2: SGHTA and FQGTGA. The chain's CDR3 is CASRKQGASTGELFF. The CDR3 DNA is TGTGCCAGCAGAAAACAGGGGGCCAGCACCGGGGAGCTGTTTTTT. Looking up the rest from reference TRBV7-3 and TRBJ2-2 gives the full variable domain: GAGVSQTPSNKVTEKGKYVELRCDPISGHTALYWYRQSLGQGPEFLIYFQGTGAADDSGLPNDRFFAVRPEGSVSTLKIQRTERGDSAVYLCASRKQGASTGELFFGEGSRLTVL.

CDR3 sequence (DNA): TGCAGCGTTGAAACGGGGACAGGGAACTATGGCTACACCTTC. Its protein is CSVETGTGNYGYTF. V is TRBV29-1 and J is TRBJ1-2, with TRBD1 identical over 9 bases. Germline assignment: CDR1 SQVTM and CDR2 ANQGSEA. J lost 2 bases, V lost 2 bases, and 3 bases had no gene match. This CDR3 is built from 14 residues. Variable domain in full (rest from reference TRBV29-1 and TRBJ1-2): SAVISQKPSRDICQRGTSLTIQCQVDSQVTMMFWYRQQPGQSLTLIATANQGSEATYESGFVIDKFPISRPNLTFSTLTVSNMSPEDSSIYLCSVETGTGNYGYTFGSGTRLTVV.

The chain has TRBV9 and TRBJ2-2, with D tentatively TRBD2 (6 bases). This CDR3 spans 14 amino acids. Germline V gene lookup returns CDR1 SGDLS and CDR2 YYNGEE. Trimming shortened V by 4 bases and J by 7 bases, and 14 bases separated the two germline ends. This CDR3 is CASSLSGGDGELFF. Written as DNA, the CDR3 is TGTGCCAGCAGCTTATCCGGAGGGGACGGGGAGCTGTTTTTT.

The rearrangement links TRBV10-3 to TRBJ1-4, with D perhaps matching TRBD1 (6 bases). There are 15 residues in the CDR3. Germline-derived CDR1 and CDR2 are ENHRY and SYGVKD. The V and J ends lost 6 bases and 5 bases respectively, with 16 bases between them. CDR3 protein: CAISERGGQNEKLFF. CDR3 coding DNA: TGTGCCATCAGCGAGCGCGGGGGCCAAAATGAAAAACTGTTTTTT.

The chain links TRBV27 to TRBJ2-7; maybe TRBD2 (6 bases). Trimming took off 6 bases at V and 0 bases at J, with 12 bases between the two ends. The CDR3 has 14 residues. In germline, CDR1 is MNHEY, CDR2 SMNVEV (reference sequence). As DNA, the CDR3 is TGTGCCAGCAGCCGCGGCGGGAACTCCTACGAGCAGTACTTC. Translating gives CASSRGGNSYEQYF.

The CDR3 spells CASSLAISGNTIYF. The CDR3 DNA reads TGTGCCAGCAGCTTAGCCATCTCTGGAAACACCATATATTTT. The V call is TRBV11-2, the J call TRBJ1-3; D is unclear. The germline V gene has CDR1 SGHAT and CDR2 FQNNGV. Trimming left V 1 base short and J 0 bases short, with 4 bases between. The CDR3 extends over 14 amino acids.

V gene TRBV6-1 combines with J gene TRBJ2-1, with 7 positions matching TRBD1. The CDR3 has 12 residues. Germline V gene lookup returns CDR1 MNHNS and CDR2 SASEGT. V lost 0 bases and J lost 15; bases outside the gene matches: 5. CDR3: CASSEARDSWFF. CDR3 bases: TGTGCCAGCAGTGAAGCCCGGGACAGCTGGTTCTTC.

The chain couples TRBV11-2 to TRBJ2-7; 7 nucleotides match TRBD2. The V gene end was trimmed by 3 bases and the J gene end by 4 bases; junction bases not matched to a gene: 3. Looked up from germline, CDR1 is SGHAT and CDR2 is FQNNGV. The CDR3 is 13 amino acids. CDR3 sequence (DNA): TGTGCCAGCAGCTTGGGGGGGACTTACGAGCAGTACTTC. Translated: CASSLGGTYEQYF.

The rearrangement joins TRBV7-9 to TRBJ2-7, with D possibly TRBD1 on 6 matching bases. Germline V gene data show CDR1 as SEHNR and CDR2 as FQNEAQ (reference sequence). This CDR3 comprises 14 residues. Between the trimmed V and J ends, which lost 1 base and 5 bases, there was a span of 12 bases. This CDR3 is CASSLGPGADEQYF. CDR3 sequence (DNA): TGTGCCAGCAGCTTAGGCCCAGGGGCCGACGAGCAGTACTTC.

The chain has TRBV19 and TRBJ2-1, with D tentatively TRBD2 (6 bases). Looked up from germline, CDR1 is LNHDA and CDR2 is SQIVND (reference sequence). This CDR3 region has 14 residues. Trimming cost V 5 bases and J 8 bases, with 16 bases left between them. CDR3 sequence: CASSPKLAPHEQFF. In DNA form, the CDR3 reads TGTGCCAGTAGTCCAAAACTAGCCCCACATGAGCAGTTCTTC.

The rearrangement uses TRBV27 and TRBJ1-5; D might be TRBD1 (6 bases). V was trimmed by 5 bases and J by 0 bases, leaving 23 bases between them. Germline V lookup: CDR1 MNHEY, CDR2 SMNVEV (reference sequence). The CDR3 sequence is 19 residues long. The DNA for the CDR3 is TGTGCCAGCAGTCGCCTTGGGGCCAGGACAGACAATAGCAATCAGCCCCAGCATTTT. Its protein product is CASSRLGARTDNSNQPQHF.

The chain joins TRBV19 to TRBJ1-5; 8 bases match TRBD1. This CDR3 has 14 residues. J gave up 6 bases and V 4 bases, and 5 bases lay outside the gene matches. The V gene's germline CDR1 is LNHDA and CDR2 SQIVND (reference sequence). CDR3 DNA: TGTGCCAGTAGTAACCACAGGGGGGGTCAGCCCCAGCATTTT. This encodes CASSNHRGGQPQHF.

This chain joins TRBV3-1 (or the pseudogene TRBV3-2) and TRBJ2-1, with 8 bases matching TRBD2. The germline V gene encodes CDR1 LGHDT and CDR2 YNNKEL (reference sequence). The CDR3 is made up of 15 amino acids. V was clipped by 1 base and J by 2 bases; unmatched bases: 1. CDR3 DNA: TGTGCCAGCAGCCAAGGGGGACTAGCCTACAATGAGCAGTTCTTC. Its protein product is CASSQGGLAYNEQFF.

The chain links TRBV18 to TRBJ1-1; 7 bases match TRBD1. Germline CDR1 and CDR2: KGHSH and LQKENI. The V segment lost 3 bases and the J segment 3 bases; nucleotides outside the gene matches: 7. The CDR3 runs to 15 residues. CDR3 DNA: TGTGCCAGCTCACCCACGACAGGGCTCGACACTGAAGCTTTCTTT. Protein product: CASSPTTGLDTEAFF.

V usage is TRBV6-5 and J usage is TRBJ2-3; TRBD2 agrees at 7 bases. The CDR3 runs to 14 residues. Trimming cost V 10 bases and J 4 bases; bases outside gene matches: 11. Germline V CDR1 and CDR2: MNHEY, SVGAGI. The CDR3 bases are TGTGCCACCCACTTCGAGGGAGGGGCAGATACGCAGTATTTT. This encodes CATHFEGGADTQYF.

The chain carries TRBV3-1 (or the pseudogene TRBV3-2) and TRBJ1-2, with a tentative D call TRBD1 (5 bases). Germline V gene data show CDR1 as LGHDT and CDR2 as YNNKEL (reference sequence). The V gene lost 1 base and the J gene lost 7 bases, with 7 bases spanning the gap. The CDR3 runs 12 residues. The CDR3 is CASSQGGVGYTF. The CDR3 bases are TGTGCCAGCAGCCAAGGGGGGGTTGGCTACACCTTC.

The gene calls are TRBV4-1 and TRBJ1-5, with a tentative D call TRBD1 (5 bases). CDR1 and CDR2 from the germline V gene are MGHRA and YSYEKL. V shed 3 bases and J shed 7 bases, with 13 bases lying between them. The CDR3 covers 14 residues. The DNA for the CDR3 is TGCGCCAGCAGCCAGGGGGGACTCGGCCAGCCCCAGCATTTT. Protein sequence: CASSQGGLGQPQHF.

The chain joins TRBV6-5 to TRBJ2-1; 8 positions agree with TRBD2. Losses at the gene ends were 5 bases for V and 10 bases for J; bases not matched to a gene: 10. Germline assignment: CDR1 MNHEY and CDR2 SVGAGI. CDR3 length: 14 residues. DNA for the CDR3: TGTGCCAGCAGTCTAGGGCGGCGGGAGGACGAGCAGTTCTTC. Residues: CASSLGRREDEQFF.

This chain connects TRBV4-3 to TRBJ2-7, with 8 bases aligning to TRBD2. This CDR3 contains 16 residues. Trimming took 0 bases from V and 4 from J; bases not matched to a gene: 8. CDR1 LGHNA and CDR2 YSLEER come from the germline V gene. DNA for the CDR3: TGCGCCAGCAGCCAAGATTGGGCCGGGGGGGGATACGAGCAGTACTTC. Protein: CASSQDWAGGGYEQYF.

Only one count was recorded for this clone. The genes are TRBV6-5 and TRBJ1-5; weak D call: TRBD1 (6 bases). This CDR3 spans 15 amino acids. Trimming removed 0 bases from V and 2 bases from J, with 8 bases in between. Germline values: CDR1 MNHEY, CDR2 SVGAGI. CDR3 sequence (DNA): TGTGCCAGCAGTTACTCGGGGGCCGGCAATCAGCCCCAGCATTTT. Protein sequence: CASSYSGAGNQPQHF.

The chain employs TRBV27 and TRBJ2-7; the D gene is possibly TRBD2 (6 bases). Germline V gene lookup returns CDR1 MNHEY and CDR2 SMNVEV (reference sequence). Trimming cost V 8 bases and J 5 bases, with 13 bases left between them. This CDR3 spans 12 amino acids. The CDR3 DNA reads TGTGCCAGCGGGGCGGGGCGGCACGAGCAGTACTTC. Its protein product is CASGAGRHEQYF.